This T cell receptor (beta chain) was sequenced in a study of human T cells and chemical hapten exposure. Study-level results: Expanded TCRs formed significantly more large CDR3 similarity clusters than controls. Those TCRs sitting above 1 in 1000 frequency stayed the same with DPC sensitization.

This clonotype was seen a handful of times. Antigen unknown. Original handling: The number of TCRs in each sample had a median of approximately 90,000 and spanned about 20,000 to 690,600. One entry per CDR3 protein results from TCRdb running MiXCR on the RACE reads. The V and J calls follow TCRdb's processing rather than the paper's. The data hold more than 65,000 distinct CDR3 sequences, with 9% to 12% observed a single time. Noted time point: patch test 1, 2 weeks after DPC sensitization. Indicated treatment: therapeutic diphenylcyclopropenone sensitization with weekly scalp DPC. The CDR3 extends over 12 amino acids. The germline V and J ends were trimmed by 2 bases and 7 bases, with 6 bases remaining between them. Per germline, CDR1 MNHNY and CDR2 SVGAGI (reference sequence).

The J gene is TRBJ1-5, the V gene TRBV6-6; D not certain. The material was whole blood, obtained in connection with sensitization to the hapten diphenylcyclopropenone (DPC). The clonotype comes from a woman aged 45-65 years with alopecia areata. Some clones in this sample may be carry-over from other donors' samples. CDR3 protein: CASSYPLQPQHF. CDR3 DNA sequence: TGTGCCAGCAGTTACCCTCTACAGCCCCAGCATTTT.